This T cell receptor beta chain was retrieved from a study of identical twins. Findings of the study overall: Out-of-frame sharing of TCR alpha in monozygotic twins was underestimated by models.

With respect to this clonotype: The antigen remains unidentified.

Unique molecular identifiers were present on the cDNA, and a universal primer site came from template switching. TCRdb reprocessed the 5' RACE reads via MiXCR and lists one record per CDR3 protein. The sample shows hundreds of thousands of distinct CDR3 sequences, 15% to 20% of them seen only once. In addition, the sample was reused for a study of T cells expressing NK-cell markers. That paper states: Researchers report these clonotypes also headed the CD3+CD56-NKG2C+ fraction in a handful of donors.

The sample consisted of PBMCs. The source is a woman aged 18-29 years in good health.

CDR3 DNA sequence: TGTGCCAGCAGTGATGGATTACGTTCGGATAACAATGAGCAGTTCTTC. Protein product: CASSDGLRSDNNEQFF. The chain couples TRBV6-4 to TRBJ2-1; D is uncertain. The length of the CDR3 is 16 residues. Germline CDR1 is MRHNA and CDR2 is SNTAGT. The germline V and J ends were trimmed by 3 bases and 5 bases, with 17 bases remaining between them.